These 29 T cell receptor beta chains share one sample of origin, sequenced in a study of blood T cell repertoires in COVID-19 (dated by TCRdb to the early 2020s). Libraries were made using the immunoSEQ multiplex PCR assay. The clones in this table, taken by TCRdb from immuneACCESS, are in-frame only. Not every clone is retained; where verified, under half of the shortfall comes from an unresolved V gene, and the cause of the rest is unknown. The sample table contains roughly 38,000 clones; only one count was recorded for 76% of them. 8.5% of the sample is taken by the ten largest. Sample: peripheral blood. The receptor set was obtained from a man between 65 and 80 years old with active or convalescent COVID-19.

This clone was observed a handful of times. The rearrangement links TRBV14 to TRBJ2-3, with 8 bases identical to TRBD2. Germline V gives CDR1 SGHDN, CDR2 FVKESK. This CDR3 is built from 17 residues. J lost 3 bases, V lost 0 bases, and 8 bases had no gene match. CDR3: CASSQDYGGAFTDTQYF. The CDR3 region has the DNA TGTGCCAGCAGCCAAGATTACGGGGGGGCCTTTACAGATACGCAGTATTTT.

The chain employs TRBV6-1 and TRBJ2-7, with D uncertain. Between the trimmed V and J ends, which lost 0 bases and 5 bases, there was a span of 14 bases. The CDR3 is 15 residues long. The V gene's germline CDR1 is MNHNS and CDR2 SASEGT. As DNA, the CDR3 is TGTGCCAGCAGTGAAGCTCAGAAACGGGTGGACGAGCAGTACTTC. Translated, it gives CASSEAQKRVDEQYF.

DNA for the CDR3: TGTGCCAGCAGACTGGACCTAGGGGGATCCTACGAGCAGTACTTC. Its protein is CASRLDLGGSYEQYF. The genes are TRBV5-5 and TRBJ2-7, with D possibly matching TRBD1 (6 bases). V lost 5 bases to trimming and J lost 1 base, with 16 bases between them. The CDR3 is 15 amino acids. Germline loops: CDR1 SGHKS, CDR2 YYEKEE (reference sequence).

The chain links TRBV3-1 (or the pseudogene TRBV3-2) to TRBJ1-1; D uncertain. This CDR3 has 12 amino acids. The germline CDR1 and CDR2 sequences are LGHDT and YNNKEL (reference sequence). V was trimmed by 3 bases and J by 4 bases, leaving 6 bases between them. The CDR3 DNA is TGTGCCAGCAGCCATGTCAGCACTGAAGCTTTCTTT. Encoded protein: CASSHVSTEAFF.

This rearrangement joins TRBV9 to TRBJ1-4; 10 bases fit TRBD1. Germline values: CDR1 SGDLS, CDR2 YYNGEE. With 0 bases clipped from V and 3 bases from J, the junction kept 5 bases outside the gene matches. The CDR3 is 17 amino acids. The CDR3 reads CASSVGDRGQANEKLFF. The CDR3 coding sequence is TGTGCCAGCAGCGTAGGGGACAGGGGCCAAGCTAATGAAAAACTGTTTTTT.

This clone is medium-sized in the sample. The genes are TRBV30 and TRBJ2-7; 7 nucleotides agree with TRBD1. Trimming cost V 0 bases and J 4 bases; bases outside gene matches: 0. This CDR3 has 12 amino acids. The V gene's germline CDR1 is GTSNPN and CDR2 SVGIG (reference sequence). CDR3 sequence: CAWSVQGYEQYF. The DNA of the CDR3 is TGTGCCTGGAGTGTACAGGGGTACGAGCAGTACTTC. Together with reference TRBV30 and TRBJ2-7, the CDR3 gives the full variable domain: SQTIHQWPATLVQPVGSPLSLECTVEGTSNPNLYWYRQAAGRGLQLLFYSVGIGQISSEVPQNLSASRPQDRQFILSSKKLLLSDSGFYLCAWSVQGYEQYFGPGTRLTVT.

Only a few counts were recorded for this clone. The V and J genes are TRBV7-9 and TRBJ2-1; the match to TRBD2 covers 11 bases. This CDR3 comprises 16 residues. V dropped 3 bases and J dropped 7; count of bases not matched to a gene: 8. Germline assignment: CDR1 SEHNR and CDR2 FQNEAQ (reference sequence). The CDR3 sequence is CASSFFRGLAENEQFF. CDR3 sequence (DNA): TGTGCCAGCAGCTTTTTTCGGGGACTAGCGGAGAATGAGCAGTTCTTC. Combining the CDR3 with reference TRBV7-9 and TRBJ2-1 gives the whole variable domain DTGVSQNPRHKITKRGQNVTFRCDPISEHNRLYWYRQTLGQGPEFLTYFQNEAQLEKSRLLSDRFSAERPKGSFSTLEIQRTEQGDSAMYLCASSFFRGLAENEQFFGPGTRLTVL.

J is TRBJ1-1 and V is TRBV6-2 or TRBV6-3; no definite D call. V was pared by 3 bases and J by 1 base, with 6 bases between. The CDR3 extends over 13 amino acids. CDR1 is MNHEY and CDR2 is SVGEGT in the germline V gene. The DNA of the CDR3 is TGTGCCAGCAGTTATTCAGAGAACACTGAAGCTTTCTTT. Translating it yields CASSYSENTEAFF.

The CDR3 bases are TGTGCCAGCAGCATAAACCAGGTGAACTATGGCTACACCTTC. This sequence encodes CASSINQVNYGYTF. The chain uses TRBV9 and TRBJ1-2; D unclear. Trimming cost V 4 bases and J 2 bases, with 12 bases left between them. The CDR3 sequence is 14 residues long. The germline gives CDR1 SGDLS, CDR2 YYNGEE.

V gene TRBV9 combines with J gene TRBJ2-1; unclear D gene. The CDR3 length is 13 residues. Germline lookup yields CDR1 SGDLS and CDR2 YYNGEE. Trimming shortened V by 4 bases and J by 10 bases, and 15 bases separated the two germline ends. CDR3 in DNA: TGTGCCAGCAGCCTCCAGGTAGTTCAAGAGCAGTTCTTC. The encoded protein is CASSLQVVQEQFF.

This sequence joins TRBV5-1 and TRBJ1-2; D unresolved. Germline V CDR1 and CDR2: SGHRS, YFSETQ. Trimming shortened V by 5 bases and J by 4 bases, and 21 bases separated the two germline ends. This CDR3 comprises 16 residues. This CDR3 is CASSPRWSPGGYGYTF. In DNA form, the CDR3 reads TGCGCCAGCAGTCCCCGGTGGTCCCCTGGAGGCTATGGCTACACCTTC. Supplemented by reference TRBV5-1 and TRBJ1-2, the full variable domain reads KAGVTQTPRYLIKTRGQQVTLSCSPISGHRSVSWYQQTPGQGLQFLFEYFSETQRNKGNFPGRFSGRQFSNSRSEMNVSTLELGDSALYLCASSPRWSPGGYGYTFGSGTRLTVV.

The V and J genes are TRBV6-1 and TRBJ2-4; D is possibly TRBD2 (6 bases). Germline assignment: CDR1 MNHNS and CDR2 SASEGT. Trimming took off 2 bases at V and 4 bases at J, with 18 bases between the two ends. CDR3 length: 17 residues. The CDR3: CASSETFGTAGKNIQYF. The CDR3 DNA is TGTGCCAGCAGTGAAACGTTTGGGACGGCGGGGAAAAACATTCAGTACTTC.

V gene TRBV7-9 combines with J gene TRBJ1-4; 10 positions match TRBD1. Trimming at V came to 6 bases and at J to 7 bases, leaving 5 bases not matched to a gene. This CDR3 has 14 residues. Germline CDR1 reads SEHNR; CDR2 reads FQNEAQ (reference sequence). CDR3 region: CASSTTGGFEKLFF. CDR3 in DNA: TGTGCCAGCAGTACGACAGGGGGCTTTGAAAAACTGTTTTTT.

The V call is TRBV5-1, the J call TRBJ1-6; a possible D gene is TRBD1 (6 bases). Per germline, CDR1 SGHRS and CDR2 YFSETQ. The CDR3 contains 14 residues. Trimming cost V 5 bases and J 6 bases, with 12 bases left between them. CDR3 in DNA: TGCGCCAGCAGATTAGGACAGATTAATTCACCCCTCCACTTT. It is translated as CASRLGQINSPLHF.

This chain joins TRBV28 and TRBJ1-5; the D gene is possibly TRBD1 (6 bases). Germline V CDR1 and CDR2: MDHEN, SYDVKM. Trimming shortened V by 6 bases and J by 4 bases, and 10 bases separated the two germline ends. The CDR3 has 13 amino acids. The CDR3 DNA reads as TGTGCCAGCAGGACAGGAGATAATCAGCCCCAGCATTTT. It is translated as CASRTGDNQPQHF.

The chain uses TRBV7-6 and TRBJ1-2; TRBD1 matches at 8 bases. Per germline, CDR1 SGHVS and CDR2 FNYEAQ. V shed 3 bases, J shed 8 bases, and the junction held 14 bases outside the gene matches. The CDR3 sequence is 16 residues long. CDR3 in amino acids: CASSLGAGDWTGGYTF. Written as DNA, the CDR3 is TGTGCCAGCAGCTTGGGGGCTGGGGATTGGACAGGGGGCTACACCTTC.

The chain joins TRBV24-1 to TRBJ2-1; 7 bases are shared with TRBD2. The CDR3 totals 14 residues. CDR1 is KGHDR and CDR2 is SFDVKD in the germline V gene. J gave up 3 bases and V 5 bases, and 3 bases lay outside the gene matches. In nucleotides, the CDR3 is TGTGCCACCAGTGGGGAGCGGGGCTACAATGAGCAGTTCTTC. It specifies CATSGERGYNEQFF.

The chain links TRBV7-3 to TRBJ2-7; 8 bases match TRBD2. CDR3 length: 15 residues. CDR1 and CDR2 (germline): SGHTA, FQGTGA. V lost 2 bases and J lost 2; bases outside the gene matches: 5. DNA for the CDR3: TGTGCCAGCAGCTTAGGTAGCGGGAAAGCCTACGAGCAGTACTTC. This encodes CASSLGSGKAYEQYF.

This clone was detected only once. V gene TRBV9 combines with J gene TRBJ2-1, with 14 bases lining up with TRBD2. The J segment lost 8 bases and the V segment lost 2 bases, leaving 3 bases of the junction unmatched. This CDR3 is 15 amino acids long. CDR1 is SGDLS, CDR2 YYNGEE, per germline. The chain's CDR3 is CASSVGTSGGHEQFF. CDR3 nucleotides: TGTGCCAGCAGCGTCGGGACTAGCGGGGGCCATGAGCAGTTCTTC.

This chain connects TRBV6-5 to TRBJ2-7, with TRBD1 matching 8 bases. The V segment lost 6 bases and the J segment 0 bases; nucleotides outside the gene matches: 4. The CDR3 has 14 amino acids. Germline V CDR1 and CDR2: MNHEY, SVGAGI. The CDR3 sequence is CASRGQVASYEQYF. The CDR3 region has the DNA TGTGCCAGCAGGGGACAGGTCGCCTCCTACGAGCAGTACTTC.

V usage is TRBV6-5 and J usage is TRBJ2-1; D is unresolved. This CDR3 has 12 residues. V was cut by 6 bases and J by 9 bases, with 12 bases left in between. The germline V gene has CDR1 MNHEY and CDR2 SVGAGI. In DNA, the CDR3 is TGTGCCAGCAGGATGCAGGCTGGTGAGCAGTTCTTC. It codes for CASRMQAGEQFF.

This chain uses TRBV9 with TRBJ1-6, with D perhaps matching TRBD1 (5 bases). This CDR3 comprises 16 residues. CDR1 is SGDLS, CDR2 YYNGEE, per germline. V lost 3 bases and J 6 bases, leaving 16 bases between the germline ends. The CDR3: CASSEGERWVNSPLHF. As DNA, the CDR3 is TGTGCCAGCAGCGAAGGGGAACGGTGGGTTAATTCACCCCTCCACTTT.

There are a few counts of this clone. The chain recombines TRBV28 with TRBJ1-2, with TRBD1 as a possible D gene (5 bases). The CDR3 length is 12 residues. Germline assignment: CDR1 MDHEN and CDR2 SYDVKM. Trimming cost V 6 bases and J 8 bases, with 13 bases left between them. The CDR3 sequence: CASSRRGLGYTF. The CDR3 DNA sequence: TGTGCCAGCAGCCGAAGGGGCTTGGGCTACACCTTC.

CDR3 DNA: TGTGCCAGCAGGGACTTCCGGGACAGGGGCTCACCCCTCCACTTT. It encodes CASRDFRDRGSPLHF. The chain links TRBV2 to TRBJ1-6, with 10 bases matching TRBD1. This CDR3 has 15 amino acids. CDR1 is SNHLY, CDR2 FYNNEI, per germline. The junction had 9 bases not matched to a gene; V was cut back by 6 bases and J by 10 bases.

This rearrangement joins TRBV11-3 to TRBJ2-7; D is perhaps TRBD1 (6 bases). Trimming removed 0 bases from V and 3 bases from J, with 9 bases in between. Germline CDR1 reads SGHNT; CDR2 reads YENEEA. This CDR3 has 14 amino acids. In nucleotides, the CDR3 is TGTGCCAGCAGCTTAGAGGACAGAGTCTACGAGCAGTACTTC. Its protein is CASSLEDRVYEQYF.

CDR3 sequence reads: CASSQGLAGSLQETQYF. The CDR3 DNA reads TGTGCCAGCAGCCAGGGGCTAGCGGGGAGTTTACAAGAGACCCAGTACTTC. This rearrangement joins TRBV11-3 to TRBJ2-5, with TRBD2 matching 9 bases. Trimming cost V 5 bases and J 2 bases; bases outside gene matches: 12. The CDR3 spans 17 residues. Germline CDR1 reads SGHNT; CDR2 reads YENEEA.

V and J are TRBV6-6 and TRBJ1-5; D unresolved. From germline, CDR1 is MNHNY and CDR2 SVGAGI (reference sequence). V lost 2 bases, J lost 7 bases, and 9 bases lay in between. This CDR3 is 13 amino acids long. The CDR3 reads CASSYPTGQPQHF. For the CDR3, the DNA is TGTGCCAGCAGTTACCCGACGGGACAGCCCCAGCATTTT.

The CDR3 DNA reads as TGCGCCAGCAGTGAGGGACATTACCAAGAGACCCAGTACTTC. It translates to CASSEGHYQETQYF. This rearrangement joins TRBV10-2 to TRBJ2-5; a weak D match, TRBD1 (5 bases). This CDR3 is built from 14 residues. CDR1 is WSHSY, CDR2 SAAADI, per germline. The V end was cut by 2 bases, the J end by 0 bases, with 7 bases between.

The chain combines TRBV23-1 with TRBJ2-5; possibly TRBD2 for D (6 bases). TRBV23-1 is an ORF; its function is uncertain. V lost 6 bases and J lost 3, with 23 bases in between. This CDR3 region has 17 residues. The CDR3 nucleotides are TGCGCCAGCAGCCCCCTTTCGGCGGGGCGGGGTGAAGAGACCCAGTACTTC. Its protein product is CASSPLSAGRGEETQYF.